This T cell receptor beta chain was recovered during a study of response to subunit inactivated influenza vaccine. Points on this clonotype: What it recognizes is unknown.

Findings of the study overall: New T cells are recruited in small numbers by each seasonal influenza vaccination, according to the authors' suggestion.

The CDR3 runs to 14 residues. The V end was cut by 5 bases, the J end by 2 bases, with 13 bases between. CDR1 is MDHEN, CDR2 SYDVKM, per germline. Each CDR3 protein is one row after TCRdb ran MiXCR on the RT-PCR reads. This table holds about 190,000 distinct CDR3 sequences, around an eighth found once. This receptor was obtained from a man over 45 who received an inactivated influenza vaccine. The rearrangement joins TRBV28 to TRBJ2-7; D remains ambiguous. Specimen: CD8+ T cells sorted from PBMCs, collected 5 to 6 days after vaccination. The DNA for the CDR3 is TGTGCCAGCAGTACCCTAGACGGAGCCTACGAGCAGTACTTC. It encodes CASSTLDGAYEQYF. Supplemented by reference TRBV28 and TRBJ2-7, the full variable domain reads DVKVTQSSRYLVKRTGEKVFLECVQDMDHENMFWYRQDPGLGLRLIYFSYDVKMKEKGDIPEGYSVSREKKERFSLILESASTNQTSMYLCASSTLDGAYEQYFGPGTRLTVT.